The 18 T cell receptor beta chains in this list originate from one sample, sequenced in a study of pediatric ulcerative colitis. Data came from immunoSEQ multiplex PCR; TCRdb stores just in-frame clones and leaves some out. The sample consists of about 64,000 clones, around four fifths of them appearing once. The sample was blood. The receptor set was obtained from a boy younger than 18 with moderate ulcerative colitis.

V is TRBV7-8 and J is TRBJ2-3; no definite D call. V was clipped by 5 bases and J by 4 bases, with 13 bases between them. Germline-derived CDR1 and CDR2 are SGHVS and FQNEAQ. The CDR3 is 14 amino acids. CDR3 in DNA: TGTGCCAGCAGCCAGACGTTTAACGCAGATACGCAGTATTTT. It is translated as CASSQTFNADTQYF.

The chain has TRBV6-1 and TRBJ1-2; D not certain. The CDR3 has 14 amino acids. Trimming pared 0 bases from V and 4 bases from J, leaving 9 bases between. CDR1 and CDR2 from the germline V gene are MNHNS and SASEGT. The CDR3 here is CASSEAVLGYGYTF. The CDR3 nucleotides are TGTGCCAGCAGTGAAGCGGTCCTGGGCTATGGCTACACCTTC.

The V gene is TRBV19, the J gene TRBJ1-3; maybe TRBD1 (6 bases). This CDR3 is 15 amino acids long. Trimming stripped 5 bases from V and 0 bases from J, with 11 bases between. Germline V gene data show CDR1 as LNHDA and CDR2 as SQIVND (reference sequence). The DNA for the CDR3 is TGTGCCAGTAGTCTACCGGACAGCTCTGGAAACACCATATATTTT. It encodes CASSLPDSSGNTIYF.

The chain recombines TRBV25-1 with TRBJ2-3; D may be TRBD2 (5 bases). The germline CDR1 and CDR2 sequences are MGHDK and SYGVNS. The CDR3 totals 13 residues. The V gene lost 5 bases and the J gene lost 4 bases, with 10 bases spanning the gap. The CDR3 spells CASSILGADTQYF. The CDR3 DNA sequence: TGTGCCAGCAGTATTCTCGGGGCAGATACGCAGTATTTT.

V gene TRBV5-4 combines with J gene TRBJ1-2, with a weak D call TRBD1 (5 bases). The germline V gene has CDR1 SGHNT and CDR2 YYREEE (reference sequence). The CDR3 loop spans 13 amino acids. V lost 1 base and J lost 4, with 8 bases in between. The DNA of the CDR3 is TGTGCCAGCAGCTTGAAAGGGACCTATGGCTACACCTTC. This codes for CASSLKGTYGYTF.

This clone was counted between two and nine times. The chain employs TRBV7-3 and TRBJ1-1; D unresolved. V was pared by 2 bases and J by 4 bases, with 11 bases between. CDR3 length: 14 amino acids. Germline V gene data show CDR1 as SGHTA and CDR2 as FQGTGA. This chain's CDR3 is CASSLGGLGTEAFF. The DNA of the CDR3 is TGTGCCAGCAGCTTAGGAGGTTTAGGCACTGAAGCTTTCTTT.

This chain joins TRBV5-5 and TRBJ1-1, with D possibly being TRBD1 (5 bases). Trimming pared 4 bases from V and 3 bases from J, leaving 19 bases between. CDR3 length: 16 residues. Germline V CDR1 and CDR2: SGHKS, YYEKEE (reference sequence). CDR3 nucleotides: TGTGCCAGCAGCGGCGTCAGGGTGTCTAGGGACACTGAAGCTTTCTTT. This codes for CASSGVRVSRDTEAFF.

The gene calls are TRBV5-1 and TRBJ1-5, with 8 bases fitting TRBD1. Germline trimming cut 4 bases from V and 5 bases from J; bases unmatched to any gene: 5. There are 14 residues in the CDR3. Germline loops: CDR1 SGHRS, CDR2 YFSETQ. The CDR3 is CASSIGQGDQPQHF. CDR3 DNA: TGCGCCAGCAGCATCGGACAGGGCGATCAGCCCCAGCATTTT.

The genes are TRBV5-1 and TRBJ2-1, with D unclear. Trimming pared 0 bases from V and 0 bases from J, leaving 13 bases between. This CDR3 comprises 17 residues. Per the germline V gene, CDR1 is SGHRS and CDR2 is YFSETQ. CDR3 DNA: TGCGCCAGCAGCTTGGCCACCGGTCCCTACTCCTACAATGAGCAGTTCTTC. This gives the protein CASSLATGPYSYNEQFF.

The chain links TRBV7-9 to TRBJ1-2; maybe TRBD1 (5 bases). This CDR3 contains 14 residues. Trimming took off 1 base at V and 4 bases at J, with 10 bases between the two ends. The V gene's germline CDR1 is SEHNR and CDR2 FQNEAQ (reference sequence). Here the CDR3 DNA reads TGTGCCAGCAGCTTAGAGCCAGGGCGCTATGGCTACACCTTC. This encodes CASSLEPGRYGYTF.

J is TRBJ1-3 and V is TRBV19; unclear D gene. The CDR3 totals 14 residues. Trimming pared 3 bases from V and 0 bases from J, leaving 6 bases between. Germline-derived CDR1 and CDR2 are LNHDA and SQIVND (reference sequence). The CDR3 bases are TGTGCCAGTAGTATTCTTCCCTCTGGAAACACCATATATTTT. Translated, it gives CASSILPSGNTIYF.

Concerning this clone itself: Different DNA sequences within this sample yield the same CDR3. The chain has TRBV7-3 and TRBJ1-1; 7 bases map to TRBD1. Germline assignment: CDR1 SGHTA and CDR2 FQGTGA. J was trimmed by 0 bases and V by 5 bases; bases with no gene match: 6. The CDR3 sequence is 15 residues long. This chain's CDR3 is CASSPRTGMNTEAFF. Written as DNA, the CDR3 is TGTGCCAGCAGCCCCCGGACAGGAATGAACACTGAAGCTTTCTTT.

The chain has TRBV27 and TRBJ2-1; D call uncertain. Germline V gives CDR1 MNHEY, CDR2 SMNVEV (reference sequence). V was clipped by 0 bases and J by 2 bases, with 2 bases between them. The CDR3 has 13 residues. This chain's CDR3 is CASSLSPYNEQFF. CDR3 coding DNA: TGTGCCAGCAGTTTATCTCCCTACAATGAGCAGTTCTTC.

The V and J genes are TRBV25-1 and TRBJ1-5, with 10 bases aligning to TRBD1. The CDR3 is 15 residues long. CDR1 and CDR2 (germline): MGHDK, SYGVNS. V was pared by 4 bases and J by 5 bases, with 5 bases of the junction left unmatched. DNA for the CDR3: TGTGCCAGCAGTGGGGGACAGGGGCCCTATCAGCCCCAGCATTTT. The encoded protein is CASSGGQGPYQPQHF.

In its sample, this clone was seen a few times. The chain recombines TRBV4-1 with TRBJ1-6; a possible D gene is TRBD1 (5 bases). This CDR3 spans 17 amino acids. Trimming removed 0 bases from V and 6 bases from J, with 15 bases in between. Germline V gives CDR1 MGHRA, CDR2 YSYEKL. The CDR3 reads CASSQDRSLGVNSPLHF. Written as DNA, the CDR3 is TGCGCCAGCAGCCAAGATCGGTCTTTGGGGGTTAATTCACCCCTCCACTTT.

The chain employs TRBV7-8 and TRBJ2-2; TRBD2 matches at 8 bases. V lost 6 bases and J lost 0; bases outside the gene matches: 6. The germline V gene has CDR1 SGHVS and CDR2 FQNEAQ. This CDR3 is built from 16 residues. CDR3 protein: CASSSSGLANTGELFF. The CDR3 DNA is TGTGCCAGCAGTTCCTCGGGACTAGCGAACACCGGGGAGCTGTTTTTT.

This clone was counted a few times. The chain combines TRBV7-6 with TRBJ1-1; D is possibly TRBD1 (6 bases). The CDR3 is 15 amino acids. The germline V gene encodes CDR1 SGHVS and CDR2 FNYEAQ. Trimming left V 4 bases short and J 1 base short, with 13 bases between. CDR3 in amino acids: CASSYAGTKNTEAFF. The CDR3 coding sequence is TGTGCCAGCAGCTATGCCGGGACAAAGAACACTGAAGCTTTCTTT.

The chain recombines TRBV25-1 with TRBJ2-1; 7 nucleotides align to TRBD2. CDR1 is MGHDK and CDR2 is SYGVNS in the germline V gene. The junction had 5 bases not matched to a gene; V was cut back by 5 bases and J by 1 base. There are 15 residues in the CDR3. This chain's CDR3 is CASSLGGKSYNEQFF. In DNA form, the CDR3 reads TGTGCCAGCAGTTTGGGGGGGAAATCCTACAATGAGCAGTTCTTC.